The rows below give T cell receptor beta chains drawn from one sample of a study of T cell clonotyping in hematopoietic cell transplantation. Using immunoSEQ multiplex PCR, the repertoire was profiled, and TCRdb retains in-frame clones only, with some absent. The sample yields 14,000 or so clones, around 94% seen once. The sequencing here drew on PBMCs, taken 30 days after allogeneic stem cell transplant. The receptors come from a male patient in his sixties who had an allogeneic stem cell transplant from an unrelated donor, so the T cells may come from the graft donor. Some clones in this sample may be carry-over from other donors' samples. Each CDR3 is given with its conserved first and last residue. A D gene is named only where the DNA matches it firmly. The size of a clone is reported for some rows only, either as once, few or many, or as a class for expanded clones.

-,TRBV5-1,once,14,TRBJ1-1,CASSLDGVNTEAFF,TGCGCCAGCAGCTTGGACGGAGTAAACACTGAAGCTTTCTTT
TRBD1,TRBV7-8,-,13,TRBJ1-2,CASSYDRGGGYTF,TGTGCCAGCAGTTACGACAGGGGGGGTGGCTACACCTTC
TRBD1,TRBV10-3,-,13,TRBJ1-2,CAISERTGSGYTF,TGTGCCATCAGTGAAAGGACAGGGAGCGGCTACACCTTC
-,TRBV19,-,14,TRBJ1-5,CASNRGNSVQPQHF,TGTGCCAGTAATCGGGGAAACTCGGTTCAGCCCCAGCATTTT
TRBD2,TRBV5-1,-,16,TRBJ2-7,CASSLETSGSPYEQYF,TGCGCCAGCAGCTTGGAAACTAGCGGAAGTCCCTACGAGCAGTACTTC
TRBD2,TRBV7-2,-,20,TRBJ2-5,CASSLAPGLAGGLYQETQYF,TGTGCCAGCAGCTTAGCTCCGGGACTAGCGGGGGGCCTGTACCAAGAGACCCAGTACTTC
-,TRBV7-6,-,16,TRBJ2-2,CASSFQLTLSAGELFF,TGTGCCAGCAGCTTTCAGCTCACCCTGTCTGCCGGGGAGCTGTTTTTT
TRBD1,TRBV5-6,-,18,TRBJ2-4,CASSSLDRGQGAKNIQYF,TGTGCCAGCAGCTCCCTGGACAGGGGCCAAGGAGCCAAAAACATTCAGTACTTC
-,TRBV20-1,-,10,TRBJ2-5,CSAGRETQYF,TGCAGTGCTGGGCGGGAGACCCAGTACTTC
-,TRBV11-2,-,14,TRBJ1-4,CASSFVGSSAKLFF,TGTGCCAGCAGCTTCGTCGGCAGTAGTGCGAAACTGTTTTTT
-,TRBV10-3,-,12,TRBJ1-1,CAISVSATEAFF,TGTGCCATCAGTGTATCGGCCACTGAAGCTTTCTTT
TRBD2,TRBV7-9,-,17,TRBJ2-1,CASSFPKTSRAYDEQFF,TGTGCCAGCAGCTTTCCCAAGACTAGCCGGGCATACGATGAGCAGTTCTTC
TRBD2,TRBV9,-,16,TRBJ2-5,CASSLGLAGGQETQYF,TGTGCCAGCAGCCTGGGACTAGCGGGGGGCCAGGAGACCCAGTACTTC
-,TRBV7-3,-,15,TRBJ2-2,CASSRGGPNTGELFF,TGTGCCAGCAGCCGAGGGGGGCCGAACACCGGGGAGCTGTTTTTT
-,TRBV6-5,once,14,TRBJ1-2,CASSYSMSGSGYTF,TGTGCCAGCAGTTACTCGATGTCAGGGTCTGGCTACACCTTC
-,TRBV4-1,-,15,TRBJ1-2,CASSQERDTGYGYTF,TGCGCCAGCAGCCAAGAACGGGACACCGGCTATGGCTACACCTTC
TRBD1,TRBV19,once,13,TRBJ1-5,CASSGQVNQPQHF,TGTGCCAGTAGTGGACAGGTCAATCAGCCCCAGCATTTT
-,TRBV7-2,-,14,TRBJ1-5,CASSLLPSNQPQHF,TGTGCCAGCAGCTTACTACCTAGCAATCAGCCCCAGCATTTT
-,TRBV29-1,-,13,TRBJ2-7,CSVERGTGTEQYF,TGCAGCGTTGAAAGGGGAACGGGCACGGAGCAGTACTTC
-,TRBV6-6,-,12,TRBJ2-1,CASSTTTVEQFF,TGTGCCAGCAGTACAACGACGGTTGAGCAGTTCTTC
TRBD1,TRBV19,-,15,TRBJ2-6,CASSPGGAGANVLTF,TGTGCCAGTAGCCCAGGGGGCGCTGGGGCCAACGTCCTGACTTTC
TRBD1,TRBV28,-,16,TRBJ1-1,CASSPNPGTGLSEAFF,TGTGCCAGCAGTCCCAACCCCGGGACAGGGTTATCTGAAGCTTTCTTT
TRBD1,TRBV7-9,-,14,TRBJ1-5,CASSRTGDSQPQHF,TGTGCCAGCAGCCGGACAGGGGACAGTCAGCCCCAGCATTTT
-,TRBV2,-,12,TRBJ2-1,CASSETDNEQFF,TGTGCCAGCAGTGAGACAGACAATGAGCAGTTCTTC
TRBD1,TRBV4-2,-,17,TRBJ1-2,CASSQDLGRQGAYGYTF,TGTGCCAGCAGCCAAGATCTTGGGAGACAGGGGGCTTATGGCTACACCTTC
-,TRBV14,-,12,TRBJ2-7,CASSLSPGEQYF,TGTGCCAGCAGCCTCTCGCCCGGGGAGCAGTACTTC
-,TRBV19,-,12,TRBJ2-1,CASSPGGPEQFF,TGTGCCAGTAGTCCCGGAGGCCCAGAGCAGTTCTTC
-,TRBV7-2,-,15,TRBJ1-5,CASSTQQGSGQPQHF,TGTGCCAGCAGCACTCAGCAGGGGAGCGGGCAGCCCCAGCATTTT
-,TRBV5-8,-,14,TRBJ1-4,CASSSPGANEKLFF,TGTGCCAGCAGCTCCCCAGGGGCCAATGAAAAACTGTTTTTT
-,TRBV5-4,-,16,TRBJ2-7,CASSPPTGSPYYEQYF,TGTGCCAGCAGCCCCCCGACTGGGTCGCCTTACTACGAGCAGTACTTC
TRBD1,TRBV7-7,-,15,TRBJ2-1,CASSQGPTGVNEQFF,TGTGCCAGCAGCCAGGGCCCCACAGGGGTCAATGAGCAGTTCTTC
-,TRBV19,-,15,TRBJ1-5,CASTSDGVDNQPQHF,TGTGCCAGTACCTCGGACGGGGTTGACAATCAGCCCCAGCATTTT
-,TRBV11-2,-,16,TRBJ2-3,CASSSKSLDPRHTQYF,TGTGCCAGCAGCTCAAAATCGTTGGACCCCCGCCATACGCAGTATTTT
TRBD1,TRBV19,once,18,TRBJ1-2,CASSIPGTGGSANYGYTF,TGTGCCAGTAGTATCCCCGGGACAGGGGGCTCGGCTAACTATGGCTACACCTTC
TRBD2,TRBV5-6,-,16,TRBJ2-3,CASSNPPSGGAYTQYF,TGTGCCAGCAGCAACCCCCCTAGCGGGGGGGCTTATACGCAGTATTTT
-,TRBV5-6,few,12,TRBJ2-2,CASSFQPGELFF,TGTGCCAGCAGCTTTCAACCCGGGGAGCTGTTTTTT
-,TRBV2,once,13,TRBJ2-7,CASYGTDNYEQYF,TGTGCCAGCTACGGGACGGACAACTACGAGCAGTACTTC
-,TRBV7-2,-,13,TRBJ1-2,CASSPVSNYGYTF,TGTGCCAGCAGCCCCGTATCCAACTATGGCTACACCTTC
TRBD1,TRBV4-1,-,16,TRBJ2-3,CASSPRDRDSTDTQYF,TGCGCCAGCAGCCCCCGGGACAGAGACAGCACAGATACGCAGTATTTT
-,TRBV29-1,once,13,TRBJ1-1,CSVASGVDTEAFF,TGCAGCGTTGCGTCAGGGGTTGACACTGAAGCTTTCTTT
-,TRBV18,-,13,TRBJ1-1,CASSPQMNTEAFF,TGTGCCAGCTCACCGCAGATGAACACTGAAGCTTTCTTT
-,TRBV5-1,-,12,TRBJ2-3,CASSLVGNAQYF,TGCGCCAGCAGCTTGGTTGGAAACGCGCAGTATTTT
-,TRBV28,-,13,TRBJ1-5,CASRPSTQQPQHF,TGTGCCAGCAGACCCTCCACCCAACAGCCCCAGCATTTT
-,TRBV19,-,14,TRBJ1-4,CASTFGLGDEKLFF,TGTGCCAGCACCTTCGGCCTGGGGGATGAAAAACTGTTTTTT
-,TRBV20-1,-,11,TRBJ1-1,CSARDNTEAFF,TGCAGTGCTAGGGACAACACTGAAGCTTTCTTT
-,TRBV7-2,-,13,TRBJ2-7,CASSWDASYEQYF,TGTGCCAGCAGCTGGGATGCCTCCTACGAGCAGTACTTC
-,TRBV6-6,-,15,TRBJ2-7,CASKGSGDVSYEQYF,TGTGCCAGCAAGGGGTCGGGGGACGTCTCCTACGAGCAGTACTTC
TRBD2,TRBV4-3,-,17,TRBJ2-1,CASSQDGRTSGGGEQFF,TGCGCCAGCAGCCAAGATGGTCGGACTAGCGGGGGGGGAGAGCAGTTCTTC
TRBD1,TRBV11-2,-,18,TRBJ1-4,CASSRTGNTKATNEKLFF,TGTGCCAGCAGCAGGACAGGGAATACTAAGGCAACTAATGAAAAACTGTTTTTT
-,TRBV5-4,-,13,TRBJ2-7,CASSLNSAYEQYF,TGTGCCAGCAGCTTAAATTCAGCCTACGAGCAGTACTTC
-,TRBV5-1,once,15,TRBJ1-4,CASSLFPRGDEKLFF,TGCGCCAGCAGCTTGTTTCCCCGGGGGGATGAAAAACTGTTTTTT
-,TRBV15,-,17,TRBJ1-2,CATSREVGTTSNYGYTF,TGTGCCACCAGCAGAGAAGTGGGGACAACCTCTAACTATGGCTACACCTTC
TRBD2,TRBV10-1,-,15,TRBJ2-3,CASSRTSGSTDTQYF,TGCGCCAGCAGTAGGACTAGCGGAAGCACAGATACGCAGTATTTT
-,TRBV25-1,-,11,TRBJ1-2,CASRGDYGYTF,TGTGCCAGCAGGGGGGACTATGGCTACACCTTC
-,TRBV2,-,15,TRBJ2-1,CASSELGLLVGEQFF,TGTGCCAGCAGTGAACTTGGACTTCTAGTAGGGGAGCAGTTCTTC
-,TRBV7-2,few,13,TRBJ1-5,CASSPSFDRPQHF,TGTGCCAGCAGTCCTAGTTTCGACAGGCCCCAGCATTTT
TRBD1,TRBV5-1,-,15,TRBJ1-6,CASSSGTGIISPLHF,TGCGCCAGCAGCTCCGGGACAGGGATAATTTCACCCCTCCACTTT
TRBD1,TRBV28,once,15,TRBJ2-7,CASSLGRTGLAEQYF,TGTGCCAGCAGCCTGGGAAGGACAGGATTGGCCGAGCAGTACTTC
-,TRBV11-2,-,16,TRBJ2-3,CASSLGSAPLEYTQYF,TGTGCCAGCAGCTTAGGGAGCGCCCCCCTCGAGTATACGCAGTATTTT